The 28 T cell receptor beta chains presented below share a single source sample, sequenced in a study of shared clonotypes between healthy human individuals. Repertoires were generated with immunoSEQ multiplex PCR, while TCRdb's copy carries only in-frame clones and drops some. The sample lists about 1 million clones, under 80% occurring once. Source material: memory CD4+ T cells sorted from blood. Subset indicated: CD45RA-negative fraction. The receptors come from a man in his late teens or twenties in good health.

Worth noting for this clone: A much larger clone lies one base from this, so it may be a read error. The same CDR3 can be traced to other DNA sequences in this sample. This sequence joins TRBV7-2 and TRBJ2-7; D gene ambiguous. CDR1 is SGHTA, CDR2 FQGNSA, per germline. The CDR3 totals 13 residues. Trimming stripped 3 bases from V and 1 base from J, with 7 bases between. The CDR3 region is CASSLGRSYEQYF. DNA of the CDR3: TGTGCCAGCAGCTTGGGCAGGTCCTACGAGCAGTACTTC. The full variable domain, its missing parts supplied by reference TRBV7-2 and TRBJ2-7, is GAGVSQSPSNKVTEKGKDVELRCDPISGHTALYWYRQSLGQGLEFLIYFQGNSAPDKSGLPSDRFSAERTGGSVSTLTIQRTQQEDSAVYLCASSLGRSYEQYFGPGTRLTVT.

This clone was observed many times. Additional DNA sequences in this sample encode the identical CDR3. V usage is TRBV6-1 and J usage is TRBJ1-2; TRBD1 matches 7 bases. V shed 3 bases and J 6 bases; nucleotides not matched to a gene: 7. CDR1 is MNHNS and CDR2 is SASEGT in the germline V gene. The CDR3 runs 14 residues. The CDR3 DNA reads TGTGCCAGCAGTGAGCGGACAGGCATGGATGGCTACACCTTC. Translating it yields CASSERTGMDGYTF.

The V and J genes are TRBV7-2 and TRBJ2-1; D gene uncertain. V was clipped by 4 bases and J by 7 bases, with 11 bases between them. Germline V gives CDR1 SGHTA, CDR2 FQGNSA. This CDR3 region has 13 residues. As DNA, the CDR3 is TGTGCCAGCAGCTCTCAAGCAGATAATGAGCAGTTCTTC. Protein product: CASSSQADNEQFF.

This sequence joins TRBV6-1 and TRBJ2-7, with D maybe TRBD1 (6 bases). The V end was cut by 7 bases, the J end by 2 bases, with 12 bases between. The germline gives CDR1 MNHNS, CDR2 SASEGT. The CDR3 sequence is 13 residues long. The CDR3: CASTGQSAYEQYF. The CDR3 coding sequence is TGTGCCAGCACTGGACAGTCGGCCTACGAGCAGTACTTC.

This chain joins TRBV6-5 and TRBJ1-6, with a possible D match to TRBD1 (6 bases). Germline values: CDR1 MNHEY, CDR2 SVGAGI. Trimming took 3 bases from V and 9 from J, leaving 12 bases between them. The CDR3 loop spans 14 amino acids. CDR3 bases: TGTGCCAGCAGTTATACAGGGAAGAGTTCACCCCTCCACTTT. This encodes CASSYTGKSSPLHF.

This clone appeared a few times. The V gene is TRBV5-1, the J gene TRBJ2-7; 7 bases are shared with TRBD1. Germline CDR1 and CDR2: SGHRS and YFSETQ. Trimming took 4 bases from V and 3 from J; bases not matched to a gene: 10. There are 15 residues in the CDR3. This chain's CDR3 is CASSPGPGDSYEQYF. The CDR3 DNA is TGCGCCAGCAGCCCAGGGCCAGGGGACAGCTACGAGCAGTACTTC. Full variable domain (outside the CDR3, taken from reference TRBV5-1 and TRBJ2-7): KAGVTQTPRYLIKTRGQQVTLSCSPISGHRSVSWYQQTPGQGLQFLFEYFSETQRNKGNFPGRFSGRQFSNSRSEMNVSTLELGDSALYLCASSPGPGDSYEQYFGPGTRLTVT.

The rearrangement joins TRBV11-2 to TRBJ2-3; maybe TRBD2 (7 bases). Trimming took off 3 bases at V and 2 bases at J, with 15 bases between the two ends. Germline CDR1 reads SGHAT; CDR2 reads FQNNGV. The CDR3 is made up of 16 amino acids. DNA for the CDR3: TGTGCCAGCAGCTTGGGAGGGGGGCGACACACAGATACGCAGTATTTT. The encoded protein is CASSLGGGRHTDTQYF.

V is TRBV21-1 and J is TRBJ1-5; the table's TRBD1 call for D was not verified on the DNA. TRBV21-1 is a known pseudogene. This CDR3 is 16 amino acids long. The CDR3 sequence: CASSKAQDPSNQPQHF. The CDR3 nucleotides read TGTGCCAGCAGCAAAGCGCAGGATCCGAGCAATCAGCCCCAGCATTTT.

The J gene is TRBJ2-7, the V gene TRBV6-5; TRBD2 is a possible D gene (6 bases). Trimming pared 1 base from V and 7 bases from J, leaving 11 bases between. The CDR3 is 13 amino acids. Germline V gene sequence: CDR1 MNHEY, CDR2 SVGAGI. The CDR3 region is CASSYLTGREQYF. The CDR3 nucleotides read TGTGCCAGCAGTTACTTGACGGGGAGGGAGCAGTACTTC.

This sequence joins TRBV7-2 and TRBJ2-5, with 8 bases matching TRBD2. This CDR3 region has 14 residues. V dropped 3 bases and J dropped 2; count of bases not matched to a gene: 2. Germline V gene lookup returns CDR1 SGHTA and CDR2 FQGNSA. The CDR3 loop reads CASSFIAGQETQYF. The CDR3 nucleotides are TGTGCCAGCAGCTTTATAGCGGGACAAGAGACCCAGTACTTC.

CDR3 residues: CASSSQGAVNSPLHF. CDR3 in DNA: TGTGCCAGCAGCTCACAGGGGGCAGTTAATTCACCCCTCCACTTT. V is TRBV5-4 and J is TRBJ1-6, with 9 bases fitting TRBD1. The CDR3 consists of 15 residues. The junction had 4 bases not matched to a gene; V was cut back by 3 bases and J by 6 bases. The germline V gene has CDR1 SGHNT and CDR2 YYREEE (reference sequence).

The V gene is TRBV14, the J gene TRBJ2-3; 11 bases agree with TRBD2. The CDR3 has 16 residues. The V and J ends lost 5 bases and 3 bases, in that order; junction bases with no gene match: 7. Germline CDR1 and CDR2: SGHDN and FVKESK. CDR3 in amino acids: CASSKLAGAGTDTQYF. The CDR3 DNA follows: TGTGCCAGCAGCAAACTAGCGGGGGCTGGTACAGATACGCAGTATTTT.

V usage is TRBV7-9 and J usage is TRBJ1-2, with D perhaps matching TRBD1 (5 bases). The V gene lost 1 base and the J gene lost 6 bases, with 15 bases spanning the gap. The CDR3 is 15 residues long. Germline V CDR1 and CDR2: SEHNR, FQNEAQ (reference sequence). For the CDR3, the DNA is TGTGCCAGCAGCTTAGATCTTGCGGGGGTCGATGGCTACACCTTC. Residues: CASSLDLAGVDGYTF.

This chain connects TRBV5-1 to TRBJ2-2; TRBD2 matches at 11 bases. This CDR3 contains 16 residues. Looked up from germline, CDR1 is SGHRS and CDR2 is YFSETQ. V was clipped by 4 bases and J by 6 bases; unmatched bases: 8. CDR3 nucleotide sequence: TGCGCCAGCAGCCTACAGGGACTAGCGGTTCCCGGGGAGCTGTTTTTT. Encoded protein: CASSLQGLAVPGELFF.

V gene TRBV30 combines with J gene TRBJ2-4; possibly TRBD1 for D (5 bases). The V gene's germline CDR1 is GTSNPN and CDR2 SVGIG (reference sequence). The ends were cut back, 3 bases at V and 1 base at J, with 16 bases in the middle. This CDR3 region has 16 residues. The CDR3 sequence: CAWSEPQAGAKNIQYF. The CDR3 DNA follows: TGTGCCTGGAGCGAACCCCAGGCAGGGGCCAAAAACATTCAGTACTTC. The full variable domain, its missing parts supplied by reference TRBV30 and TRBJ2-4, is SQTIHQWPATLVQPVGSPLSLECTVEGTSNPNLYWYRQAAGRGLQLLFYSVGIGQISSEVPQNLSASRPQDRQFILSSKKLLLSDSGFYLCAWSEPQAGAKNIQYFGAGTRLSVL.

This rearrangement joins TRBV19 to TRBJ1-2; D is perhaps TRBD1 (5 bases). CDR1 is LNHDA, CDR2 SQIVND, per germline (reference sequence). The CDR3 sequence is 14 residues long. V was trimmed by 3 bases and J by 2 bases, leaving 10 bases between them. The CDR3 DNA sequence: TGTGCCAGTAGTATCCCAGGGTCGAACTATGGCTACACCTTC. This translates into CASSIPGSNYGYTF.

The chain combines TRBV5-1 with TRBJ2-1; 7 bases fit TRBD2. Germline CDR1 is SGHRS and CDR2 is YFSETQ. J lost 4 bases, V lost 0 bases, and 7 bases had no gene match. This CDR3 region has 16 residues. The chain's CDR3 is CASSLEGSGRYNEQFF. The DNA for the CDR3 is TGCGCCAGCAGCTTGGAAGGTAGCGGGCGGTACAATGAGCAGTTCTTC.

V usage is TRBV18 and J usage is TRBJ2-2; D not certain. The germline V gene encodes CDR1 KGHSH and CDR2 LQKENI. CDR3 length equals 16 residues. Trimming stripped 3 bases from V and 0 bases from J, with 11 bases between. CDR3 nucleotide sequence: TGTGCCAGCTCACCTTTTCAGGTCGCGAACACCGGGGAGCTGTTTTTT. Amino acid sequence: CASSPFQVANTGELFF.

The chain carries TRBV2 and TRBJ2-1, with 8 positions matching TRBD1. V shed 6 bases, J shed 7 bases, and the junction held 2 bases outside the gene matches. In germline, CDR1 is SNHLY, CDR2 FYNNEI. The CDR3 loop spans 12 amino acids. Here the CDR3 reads CASRQGANEQFF. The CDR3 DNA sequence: TGTGCCAGCAGGCAGGGGGCGAATGAGCAGTTCTTC.

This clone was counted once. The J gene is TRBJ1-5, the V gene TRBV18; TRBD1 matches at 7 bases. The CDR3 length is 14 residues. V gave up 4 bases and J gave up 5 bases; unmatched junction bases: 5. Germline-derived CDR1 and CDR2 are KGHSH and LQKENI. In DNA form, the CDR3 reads TGTGCCAGCTCACATACCGGGACAGATCAGCCCCAGCATTTT. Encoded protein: CASSHTGTDQPQHF.

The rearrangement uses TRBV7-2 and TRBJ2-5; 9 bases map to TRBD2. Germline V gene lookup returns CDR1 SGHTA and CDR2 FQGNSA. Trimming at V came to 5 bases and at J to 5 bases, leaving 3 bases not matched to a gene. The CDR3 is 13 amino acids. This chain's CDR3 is CASSRTSVETQYF. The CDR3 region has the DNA TGTGCCAGCAGCCGGACTAGCGTGGAGACCCAGTACTTC.

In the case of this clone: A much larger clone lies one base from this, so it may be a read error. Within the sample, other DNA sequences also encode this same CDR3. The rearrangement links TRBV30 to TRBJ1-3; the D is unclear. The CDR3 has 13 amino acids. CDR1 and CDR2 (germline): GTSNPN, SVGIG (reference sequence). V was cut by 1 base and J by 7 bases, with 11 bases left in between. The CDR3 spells CAWSDWNRNTIYF. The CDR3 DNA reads TGTGCCTGGAGTGATTGGAATAGGAACACCATATATTTT.

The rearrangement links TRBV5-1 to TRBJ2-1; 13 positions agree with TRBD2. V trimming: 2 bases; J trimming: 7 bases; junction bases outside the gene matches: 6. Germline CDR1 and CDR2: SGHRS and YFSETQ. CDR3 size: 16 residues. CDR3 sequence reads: CASSLYTSGRVNEQFF. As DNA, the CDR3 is TGCGCCAGCAGCTTATATACTAGCGGGAGGGTTAATGAGCAGTTCTTC.

For the CDR3, the DNA is TGTGCCAGCAGCGCTAAGGGACCCACCTACGAGCAGTACTTC. It translates to CASSAKGPTYEQYF. The chain links TRBV7-9 to TRBJ2-7; the D call may be TRBD1 or TRBD2 (5 bases each). V lost 5 bases to trimming and J lost 2 bases, with 13 bases between them. Germline CDR1 SEHNR, CDR2 FQNEAQ (reference sequence). The CDR3 is 14 amino acids.

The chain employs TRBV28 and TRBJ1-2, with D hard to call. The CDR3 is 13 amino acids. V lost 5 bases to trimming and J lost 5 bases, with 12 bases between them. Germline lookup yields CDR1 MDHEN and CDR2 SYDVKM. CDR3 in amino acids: CASSAGRWYGYTF. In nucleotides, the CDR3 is TGTGCCAGCAGTGCCGGCAGGTGGTATGGCTACACCTTC.

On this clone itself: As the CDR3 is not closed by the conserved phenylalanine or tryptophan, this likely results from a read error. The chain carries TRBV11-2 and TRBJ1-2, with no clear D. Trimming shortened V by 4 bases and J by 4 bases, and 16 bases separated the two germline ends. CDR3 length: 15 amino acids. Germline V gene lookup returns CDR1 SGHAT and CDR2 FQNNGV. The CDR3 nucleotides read TGTGCCAGCAGCTCAAACTCCGGAAGGTCCTATGGCTACACCCTC. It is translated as CASSSNSGRSYGYTL.

DNA for the CDR3: TGTGCCAGCAGCCCAGGGACAGGCTGGCCGGTATATCAGCCCCAGCATTTT. Residues: CASSPGTGWPVYQPQHF. This sequence joins TRBV7-8 and TRBJ1-5, with TRBD1 matching 8 bases. This CDR3 region has 17 residues. The trim removed 5 bases at V and 5 bases at J, leaving 14 bases unmatched. CDR1 is SGHVS and CDR2 is FQNEAQ in the germline V gene.

The CDR3 loop is CSAQSSGHEQYF. In DNA, the CDR3 is TGCAGCGCGCAATCATCGGGGCACGAGCAGTACTTC. The rearrangement links TRBV29-1 to TRBJ2-7; either TRBD1 or TRBD2 may supply D (5 bases each). V lost 7 bases and J lost 5, with 15 bases in between. The germline CDR1 and CDR2 sequences are SQVTM and ANQGSEA. The CDR3 loop spans 12 amino acids.